This T cell receptor beta chain was retrieved from a study of T cell responses to AZD1222 COVID-19 vaccine. Concerning this clone: The antigen remains undetermined.

Trimming pared 3 bases from V and 13 bases from J, leaving 20 bases between. This CDR3 has 14 amino acids. Germline V gives CDR1 SGHTA, CDR2 FQGNSA. TCRdb's copy holds only in-frame clones and misses some; the assay was immunoSEQ multiplex PCR. The sample includes over 95,000 clones, approximately 89% seen only once; the top ten take about 6.8%. Study results and limitations: Females outnumbered males among donors, who were mostly white British; clonal diversity was possibly underestimated. Epitopes outside B.1.351 and B.1.1.7 mutated regions reportedly drew nearly half of spike TCRs. The peak T cell response came first, and repertoires were sampled only after it.

The clonotype comes from an adult who received the AZD1222 COVID-19 vaccine. This specimen consisted of peripheral blood, obtained 28 days after the second AZD1222 dose. V and J are TRBV7-2 and TRBJ2-3; D not certain. The CDR3 here is CASSFVQGPVNEYF. As DNA, the CDR3 is TGTGCCAGCAGCTTCGTCCAAGGACCCGTTAACGAGTATTTT.